The entry below gives a single T cell receptor (beta chain) sequence along with its context. There is no known antigen for this receptor. No much larger clone is present one base from it, and per-base qualities are unavailable. Donors were healthy HIV-negative adults with no recently reported acute infections or vaccinations. All donors were Caucasian adults living in Nashville, Tennessee, USA. CD4+ T cells were enriched through magnetic negative selection, after which naive cells were positively selected on CD45RA and the remaining negative fraction served as the memory subset. After blood collection by leukapheresis, PBMCs were isolated using Ficoll-Histopaque density gradient centrifugation and then cryopreserved in the vapor phase of liquid nitrogen. Analytical flow cytometry was used to check the purity and quantity of each magnetically sorted T cell population. Each sorted fraction had its genomic DNA isolated and then quantified by UV absorbance on a Nanodrop 2000c.

Unmatched junction bases come to 12, with V trimmed by 4 bases and J by 6 bases. There are 18 amino acids in the CDR3, from cysteine to phenylalanine inclusive. The retained sequence is limited to the CDR3, 54 bases, with the frame set at the first base. The germline V gene provides CDR1 SGHDT and CDR2 YYEEEE. Using the deep immunoSEQ assay, multiplex PCR amplified TCR CDR3 regions from genomic DNA. Genomic DNA extracted from each cell subset was distributed evenly over all wells of several immunoSEQ 96-well plates, and each plate served as one replicate. For sorted subsets, roughly 190 ng of genomic DNA, equivalent to roughly 30,000 T cell genomes, went into each replicate PCR. The purified libraries were quantified using a Qubit 3.0 fluorometer, sized with a Bioanalyzer 2100, and then quantified again using the KAPA Library Quantification kit. Each immunoSEQ 96-well plate was sequenced on its own single-read 150-cycle Illumina NextSeq 550 flow cell. In the authors' own workflow: Because the immunoSEQ output held only junctional sequences and lacked quality scores, the filtering could not match the filtering applied to full-length reads. Sequences were annotated with PyIR, a Python wrapper for IgBLAST v1.9, using IMGT germline references to assign V/J genes and CDR3. Reads with weak V/J assignments (E-value above 1e-6), missing CDR3, stop codons, out-of-frame junctions, or ambiguous translated residues were removed. V3J clonotypes were defined as sequences sharing the same inferred V gene, J gene, and CDR3 amino acid sequence. To compute the percentage overlap between repertoires, the number of shared unique clonotypes was divided by the size of the smaller repertoire. Three approaches were used to assess repertoire richness: RTK rarefaction, the Chao1 estimator, and Recon v2.1 estimates of unobserved clonotypes. For all TCRbeta clonotypes obtained by the gDNA method from four donors, generation probabilities were computed with OLGA. The immuneACCESS repertoire file appears here via TCRdb, limited to in-frame rearrangements. These files lack a portion of the clones; in checked studies, under half of the deficit traces to unresolved V genes, and the cause of the others is not known. That table is the source of V, J and clone size, and D and trimming were worked out from the DNA. Here the sample has about 1.4 million clones; roughly 96% occur a single time. In total, the top ten clones hold roughly 1.2% of the sample.

The sample comes from a study of shared clonotypes between healthy human individuals (dated by TCRdb to about 2020). About the study as a whole: A few men and a couple of women, aged 18 to 49 years, made up the cohort. For each donor, three plates each were used for CD4 naive and CD4 memory, two plates were used for CD8 naive, and one plate was used for CD8 memory. The study deeply sequenced blood TCR repertoires of about 5 healthy adults to estimate repertoire size and the extent of clonotype sharing between individuals. Libraries were prepared and TCR repertoires were sequenced by different laboratories using diverse techniques, in order to increase sequencing depth and limit assay-specific biases. Each donor's leukapheresis produced roughly between roughly 0.85 and 10 billion PBMCs.

General study outcomes and caveats: Because the study included a small number of donors, the genetic and exposure-history diversity represented was limited. Incomplete sequencing was indicated by rarefaction of sorted-subset datasets, despite the large sequencing depth. Pairwise subsampling indicated that sequencing depth was expected to affect the degree of clonotype sharing among donors. Clonotypes shared by all four sorted-subset donors showed higher generation probabilities than non-shared clonotypes. Across four donors, about 4.5% of naive CD4, approximately 3.6% of naive CD8, under 2.5% of memory CD4, and roughly 0.41% of memory CD8 clonotypes were shared. Naive subsets generally had larger estimated clonotype richness than memory subsets did. Sampling was limited to blood, and TCR repertoires in tissue likely differ from TCR repertoires in blood.

Material for sequencing was naive CD4+ T cells sorted from blood. This sample's cell subset or site label indicates: CD45RA+ positively selected. The receptor was derived from a man in his thirties or forties in good health. The chain is made from TRBV5-6 and TRBJ2-1; 14 bases in the middle match TRBD2. The CDR3 protein: CASSGLAGGTYLGNEQFF. In nucleotide form, the sequence is TGTGCCAGCAGCGGACTAGCGGGAGGTACCTATTTGGGCAATGAGCAGTTCTTC. Outside the CDR3, residues come from the reference TRBV5-6 and TRBJ2-1 proteins, so the full variable domain is: DAGVTQSPTHLIKTRGQQVTLRCSPKSGHDTVSWYQQALGQGPQFIFQYYEEEERQRGNFPDRFSGHQFPNYSSELNVNALLLGDSALYLCASSGLAGGTYLGNEQFFGPGTRLTVL.